This entry lists 21 T cell receptor beta chains sequenced from one sample in a study of tissue T cells after allogeneic stem cell transplantation. Generated by immunoSEQ multiplex PCR, the TCRdb table keeps only in-frame clones and is missing some. The sample includes about 22,000 clones, about two thirds of them seen just once. The source material was spleen. The receptor source for this set is a female BALB/c mouse in good health. Strain MHC haplotype: H2-d.

As regards this clone: Gene labels here are mouse ones. The read terminates 1 residue ahead of where the CDR3 ends, so the germline J gene completes it. The sample carries other DNA sequences with the same CDR3. This rearrangement joins TRBV13-2 to TRBJ1-2; TRBD1 aligns across 7 bases. The CDR3 runs 13 residues. Unmatched junction bases numbered 0, after V lost 3 bases and J lost 1 base. In germline, CDR1 is NNHNN, CDR2 SYGAGS (reference sequence). CDR3 DNA, as far as it was read: TGTGCCAGCGGTGGACAGGGAAACTCCGACTACACC. Its translation is CASGGQGNSDYT. The complete CDR3 reads CASGGQGNSDYTF.

Comments on this clone: Gene and germline names: mouse. Sequencing ends 1 residue short of the CDR3 end; the germline J gene provides the rest. V and J are TRBV4 and TRBJ2-5; D is perhaps TRBD1 (6 bases). The CDR3 is 13 residues long. In germline, CDR1 is LGHDT, CDR2 YNNKQL (reference sequence). The V end lost 4 bases, the J end lost 2 bases, and 7 bases lay between the germline ends. The sequenced CDR3 bases are TGTGCCAGCAGCTTCAGGGGCCAAGACACCCAGTAC. Translated: CASSFRGQDTQY. The complete CDR3 protein is CASSFRGQDTQYF.

With regard to this clone: Gene names are mouse gene names. Read sequence stops 1 residue before the CDR3 end, and the germline J gene provides the missing end. V gene TRBV19 combines with J gene TRBJ2-4, with TRBD2 matching 9 bases. Germline CDR1 FNHDT, CDR2 SITEND (reference sequence). The J segment lost 0 bases and the V segment lost 4 bases, leaving 6 bases of the junction unmatched. The CDR3 length is 16 residues. The covered CDR3 bases are TGTGCCAGCAGTCCCCGACTGGGGGCCAGTCAAAACACCTTGTAC. Residues: CASSPRLGASQNTLY. In full, the CDR3 is CASSPRLGASQNTLYF.

For this clone: Genes and germline are mouse. Coverage ceases 1 residue before the CDR3 finishes, and the germline J gene fills in the end. The V call is TRBV20, the J call TRBJ2-3; D call uncertain. Germline CDR1 and CDR2: GFQATS and STVNSAI. V was trimmed by 1 base and J by 0 bases, leaving 8 bases between them. This CDR3 contains 14 residues. CDR3 DNA (partial): TGTGGTGCTAGGGTGGGAGCTAGTGCAGAAACGCTGTAT. As protein: CGARVGASAETLY. The whole CDR3 reads CGARVGASAETLYF.

A word on this clone: Gene names and germline match the mouse. Sequencing ends 1 residue short of the CDR3 end; the germline J gene provides the rest. The rearrangement uses TRBV5 and TRBJ2-5, with 9 bases identical to TRBD2. CDR3 length equals 18 residues. Unmatched junction bases numbered 7, after V lost 0 bases and J lost 0 bases. In germline, CDR1 is LGHNA, CDR2 YNLKQL (reference sequence). This chain's CDR3 is CASSQDTLGGFNQDTQYF. The covered CDR3 bases are TGTGCCAGCAGCCAAGATACCCTGGGGGGGTTTAACCAAGACACCCAGTAC.

In the case of this clone: Gene names refer to mouse genes. From the germline J gene comes the end of the CDR3, since the read stops 1 residue before it. This chain links TRBV4 with TRBJ1-1; 12 nucleotides agree with TRBD1. The CDR3 has 15 amino acids. V trimming: 4 bases; J trimming: 4 bases; junction bases outside the gene matches: 4. Germline CDR1 and CDR2: LGHDT and YNNKQL (reference sequence). CDR3 DNA (partial): TGTGCCAGCAGCTCCCGGGACAGGGGGCGCACAGAAGTCTTC. Its protein is CASSSRDRGRTEVF. The entire CDR3 sequence reads CASSSRDRGRTEVFF.

Note on this clone: Gene names are the mouse ones. The read ends 1 residue before the CDR3 terminus; that terminus is restored from the germline J gene. The chain employs TRBV13-2 and TRBJ1-2; D is possibly TRBD1 (6 bases). The V gene lost 2 bases and the J gene lost 1 base, with 9 bases spanning the gap. This CDR3 spans 14 amino acids. CDR1 is NNHNN, CDR2 SYGAGS, per germline (reference sequence). The CDR3 bases that were read are TGTGCCAGCGGTGAGCGGGACAAAAACTCCGACTACACC. This translates into CASGERDKNSDYT. The entire CDR3 is CASGERDKNSDYTF.

As for this clone: Mouse gene names and germline throughout. Coverage ceases 1 residue before the CDR3 finishes, and the germline J gene fills in the end. V and J are TRBV19 and TRBJ2-5, with D possibly being TRBD1 (5 bases). V was clipped by 3 bases and J by 6 bases, with 11 bases between them. CDR1 is FNHDT, CDR2 SITEND, per germline (reference sequence). The CDR3 is made up of 13 amino acids. CDR3 amino acids: CASSSPEGDTQYF. The sequenced CDR3 bases are TGTGCCAGCAGTAGTCCGGAGGGGGACACCCAGTAC. Looking up the rest from reference TRBV19 and TRBJ2-5 gives the full variable domain: GGIITQTPKFLIGQEGQKLTLKCQQNFNHDTMYWYRQDSGKGLRLIYYSITENDLQKGDLSEGYDASREKKSSFSLTVTSAQKNEMAVFLCASSSPEGDTQYFGPGTRLLVL.

Turning to this clone: Gene names follow the mouse nomenclature. Read sequence stops 1 residue before the CDR3 end, and the germline J gene provides the missing end. This rearrangement joins TRBV13-2 to TRBJ1-6; 7 bases align to TRBD1. TRBJ1-6 is treated as an ORF (open reading frame) with a function not yet certain. The J segment lost 4 bases and the V segment lost 2 bases, leaving 3 bases of the junction unmatched. The CDR3 has 15 amino acids. Germline V gene lookup returns CDR1 NNHNN and CDR2 SYGAGS (reference sequence). This chain's CDR3 is CASGERDRYNSPLYF. The covered CDR3 bases are TGTGCCAGCGGTGAGCGGGACAGATATAATTCGCCCCTCTAC.

This clone was counted only a few times. Gene names and germline refer to mouse. The read halts 1 residue ahead of the CDR3 end, with the missing end drawn from the germline J gene. V gene TRBV2 combines with J gene TRBJ2-7, with TRBD1 matching 7 bases. V lost 2 bases to trimming and J lost 1 base; unmatched junction nucleotides: 5. This CDR3 has 15 amino acids. Germline loops: CDR1 LGHNA, CDR2 YSYQKL. The CDR3 region is CASSQKPTGSYEQYF. The covered CDR3 bases are TGTGCCAGCAGCCAAAAACCGACAGGGTCCTATGAACAGTAC.

Concerning this clone: All gene names here are mouse names. The DNA ends 1 residue before the CDR3 does, and the rest of the CDR3 is filled in from the germline J gene. The chain couples TRBV13-3 to TRBJ2-3, with a weak D call TRBD1 (5 bases). Germline CDR1 is NNHDY and CDR2 is SYVADS. The V and J ends lost 3 bases and 0 bases respectively, with 8 bases between them. The CDR3 is made up of 14 amino acids. CDR3 DNA (partial): TGTGCCAGCAGTGCTGGACATAGTGCAGAAACGCTGTAT. Residues: CASSAGHSAETLY. The full CDR3 reads CASSAGHSAETLYF.

This clone has just a few counts. Gene names refer to mouse genes. The read comes to an end 1 residue before the CDR3 does, leaving the germline J gene to fill in the end. V gene TRBV20 combines with J gene TRBJ2-1; 9 nucleotides align to TRBD1. Trimming took 1 base from V and 3 from J; bases not matched to a gene: 7. Germline loops: CDR1 GFQATS, CDR2 STVNSAI. The CDR3 spans 16 residues. The CDR3 sequence is CGARGGTGRIYAEQFF. The sequenced CDR3 bases are TGTGGTGCTAGGGGAGGGACAGGGAGGATCTATGCTGAGCAGTTC.

As to this clone: Gene names denote mouse genes. Read coverage stops 1 residue before the CDR3 terminus; the germline J gene supplies the remainder. The rearrangement joins TRBV4 to TRBJ2-3, with 11 bases lining up with TRBD2. Germline trimming cut 5 bases from V and 1 base from J; bases unmatched to any gene: 2. Germline assignment: CDR1 LGHDT and CDR2 YNNKQL (reference sequence). This CDR3 contains 15 residues. CDR3 DNA, as far as it was read: TGTGCCAGCAGCCGGACTGGGGGGCGTGCAGAAACGCTGTAT. Translated: CASSRTGGRAETLY. The CDR3 as a whole reads CASSRTGGRAETLYF.

Comments on this clone: The listed genes are named as in mouse. The read ends 1 residue shy of where the CDR3 ends; the end is completed using the germline J gene. The V call is TRBV29, the J call TRBJ1-3, with D uncertain. CDR3 length: 14 amino acids. CDR1 is MSHET, CDR2 SYDVDS, per germline. Trimming removed 5 bases from V and 0 bases from J, with 8 bases in between. CDR3 residues: CASSPMNSGNTLYF. The DNA read from the CDR3 is TGTGCTAGCAGTCCCATGAATTCTGGAAATACGCTCTAT.

In the case of this clone: Gene names are mouse gene names. From the germline J gene comes the end of the CDR3, since the read stops 1 residue before it. V is TRBV13-3 and J is TRBJ1-4; D possibly corresponds to TRBD1 (6 bases). V lost 2 bases to trimming and J lost 4 bases, with 9 bases between them. The CDR3 is 14 residues long. Germline loops: CDR1 NNHDY, CDR2 SYVADS. Here the CDR3 reads CASSELGHNERLFF. The part of the CDR3 DNA that was read is TGTGCCAGCAGTGAGTTGGGACACAACGAAAGATTATTT.

Remarks on this clone: The gene names given are mouse names. Sequencing ends 1 residue short of the CDR3 end; the germline J gene provides the rest. The gene calls are TRBV1 and TRBJ1-1, with 8 bases identical to TRBD1. The CDR3 is 15 residues long. Germline V CDR1 and CDR2: NSQYPW, LRSPGD (reference sequence). V gave up 2 bases and J gave up 4 bases; unmatched junction bases: 6. CDR3 sequence: CTCSAHGQGGTEVFF. The sequenced CDR3 bases are TGCACCTGCAGTGCACATGGACAGGGCGGCACAGAAGTCTTC.

Concerning this clone: Here the gene names and germline are mouse. The sequence runs out 1 residue before the end of the CDR3; the remainder is reconstructed from the germline J gene. The genes are TRBV13-2 and TRBJ2-5, with 9 bases that match TRBD2. V lost 2 bases and J lost 2; bases outside the gene matches: 3. Per the germline V gene, CDR1 is NNHNN and CDR2 is SYGAGS (reference sequence). The CDR3 contains 15 residues. CDR3 sequence: CASGEWTGAQDTQYF. The DNA read from the CDR3 is TGTGCCAGCGGTGAGTGGACTGGGGCCCAAGACACCCAGTAC.

A few counts support this clone. All gene names here are mouse names. With the read ending 1 residue before the CDR3 end, the germline J gene is used to fill in that end. The identical CDR3 is also encoded by other nucleotide sequences in the sample. V and J are TRBV31 and TRBJ1-5, with no clear D. Germline CDR1 reads GKSSPN; CDR2 reads SITVG. The CDR3 has 12 amino acids. Trimming took off 3 bases at V and 3 bases at J, with 6 bases between the two ends. This CDR3 is CAWRGGNQAPLF. The part of the CDR3 DNA that was read is TGTGCCTGGAGGGGAGGCAACCAGGCTCCGCTT.

About this clone: Mouse gene names apply. The CDR3 goes on 1 residue after the read ends, and that part is filled in from the germline J gene. The chain links TRBV29 to TRBJ2-7; tentative D call: TRBD1 (6 bases). Germline V gene lookup returns CDR1 MSHET and CDR2 SYDVDS. V was trimmed by 5 bases and J by 6 bases, leaving 17 bases between them. The CDR3 extends over 14 amino acids. The CDR3: CASSTDRFSVEQYF. The sequenced CDR3 bases are TGTGCTAGCAGTACGGACAGATTTTCTGTTGAACAGTAC.

This clone was detected only a few times. The genes are named according to mouse. The read halts 1 residue ahead of the CDR3 end, with the missing end drawn from the germline J gene. This chain links TRBV2 with TRBJ1-4; D perhaps matches TRBD1 (6 bases). The V gene's germline CDR1 is LGHNA and CDR2 YSYQKL. The CDR3 is 15 residues long. The V gene lost 2 bases and the J gene lost 2 bases, with 9 bases spanning the gap. Partial CDR3 DNA: TGTGCCAGCAGCCAAACCGGGACATCCAACGAAAGATTATTT. It encodes CASSQTGTSNERLF. The whole CDR3 sequence is CASSQTGTSNERLFF.

With regard to this clone: Germline and genes here are mouse. The sequence runs out 1 residue before the end of the CDR3; the remainder is reconstructed from the germline J gene. The gene calls are TRBV29 and TRBJ2-7, with D perhaps matching TRBD1 (5 bases). The germline gives CDR1 MSHET, CDR2 SYDVDS. The CDR3 sequence is 13 residues long. V was pared by 2 bases and J by 7 bases, with 12 bases between. The DNA read from the CDR3 is TGTGCTAGCAGTTTAGCAGGGAAGGGGGAACAGTAC. Its protein is CASSLAGKGEQY. The full CDR3 protein is CASSLAGKGEQYF.